The 8 T cell receptor beta chains below were found in one sample sequenced in a study of T cells in localized non-small cell lung cancer. The protocol was immunoSEQ multiplex PCR, while the TCRdb copy is restricted to in-frame clones and leaves out a portion. The sample lists roughly 67,000 clones, 84% seen once, with roughly 13% in the top ten. Specimen: peripheral blood, collected before any cancer treatment. These receptors were collected from a female donor of 60 years or more with stage I lung adenocarcinoma.

The chain combines TRBV11-3 with TRBJ2-2, with unresolved D. The CDR3 is 11 amino acids. The V and J ends lost 1 base and 6 bases respectively, with 0 bases between them. Per the germline V gene, CDR1 is SGHNT and CDR2 is YENEEA. The DNA of the CDR3 is TGTGCCAGCAGCTTAGCCGGGGAGCTGTTTTTT. This sequence encodes CASSLAGELFF.

The chain links TRBV29-1 to TRBJ2-5, with TRBD1 identical over 8 bases. CDR1 is SQVTM and CDR2 is ANQGSEA in the germline V gene. The CDR3 extends over 14 amino acids. The trim removed 4 bases at V and 4 bases at J, leaving 8 bases unmatched. The CDR3 coding sequence is TGCAGCGTTGGACAGGGGACAGGAGGAGAGACCCAGTACTTC. It codes for CSVGQGTGGETQYF.

V is TRBV4-1 and J is TRBJ1-2; 9 bases match TRBD1. V trimming: 4 bases; J trimming: 2 bases; junction bases outside the gene matches: 5. The CDR3 loop spans 15 amino acids. Looked up from germline, CDR1 is MGHRA and CDR2 is YSYEKL. CDR3 sequence: CASSRGTGGNYGYTF. In nucleotides, the CDR3 is TGCGCCAGCAGCCGGGGCACAGGGGGCAACTATGGCTACACCTTC.

The chain carries TRBV7-8 and TRBJ1-5; D is ambiguous. The CDR3 runs to 16 residues. V lost 5 bases to trimming and J lost 0 bases, with 14 bases between them. Germline lookup yields CDR1 SGHVS and CDR2 FQNEAQ. CDR3 nucleotides: TGTGCCAGCAGCCCCCGGCGCCACGATAGCAATCAGCCCCAGCATTTT. It specifies CASSPRRHDSNQPQHF.

This chain links TRBV5-1 with TRBJ2-7; D is unresolved. The germline V gene encodes CDR1 SGHRS and CDR2 YFSETQ. V gave up 1 base and J gave up 0 bases, with 8 bases separating them. CDR3 length: 14 amino acids. The CDR3 DNA reads as TGCGCCAGCAGCTTGAGTTCCGGCTCCTACGAGCAGTACTTC. Amino acid sequence: CASSLSSGSYEQYF.

The chain links TRBV6-5 to TRBJ1-1; D is ambiguous. Germline lookup yields CDR1 MNHEY and CDR2 SVGAGI. V was cut by 5 bases and J by 0 bases, with 7 bases left in between. The CDR3 is 13 residues long. DNA of the CDR3: TGTGCCAGCAGTAGGGCAGTGAACACTGAAGCTTTCTTT. Translating it yields CASSRAVNTEAFF.

The V call is TRBV6-5, the J call TRBJ2-3; D might be TRBD1 or TRBD2, each matching 6 bases. The germline gives CDR1 MNHEY, CDR2 SVGAGI. With 2 bases removed from V and 0 bases from J, the gap between germline ends came to 12 bases. The CDR3 is 16 amino acids. The CDR3: CASSYERGRSTDTQYF. The CDR3 nucleotides read TGTGCCAGCAGTTACGAACGGGGGCGGAGCACAGATACGCAGTATTTT.

The chain carries TRBV10-2 and TRBJ1-1; D unclear. V was shortened by 4 bases and J by 1 base, with 7 bases between the two germline ends. The germline V gene encodes CDR1 WSHSY and CDR2 SAAADI. This CDR3 is built from 13 residues. In DNA form, the CDR3 reads TGCGCCAGCAGTGTCGACCCGAACACTGAAGCTTTCTTT. This encodes CASSVDPNTEAFF.